Listed below are T cell receptor beta chains from one sample, sequenced in a study of blood T cell repertoires in COVID-19. Clones were sequenced by immunoSEQ multiplex PCR, and TCRdb holds only the in-frame ones, with some missing. In the table there are about 340,000 clones, 90% to 95% of which are singletons. The sample consisted of peripheral blood. These receptors originate from a woman between 18 and 29 years old who had recovered from COVID-19. CDR3s include the opening cysteine and the closing phenylalanine or tryptophan. D genes are given only for firm matches. Clone size, where shown, is once, few, many, or a class for clones that have expanded.

v_call	j_call	d_call	clone_size	cdr3_aa	cdr3_nt
TRBV9	TRBJ2-3	-	-	CASSLPGGPSTDTQYF	TGTGCCAGCAGCCTCCCCGGGGGGCCGAGCACAGATACGCAGTATTTT
TRBV6-2/TRBV6-3	TRBJ2-1	TRBD2	-	CASSLAGGHNEQFF	TGTGCCAGCAGTTTAGCGGGAGGGCACAATGAGCAGTTCTTC
TRBV9	TRBJ1-1	-	-	CASSVVSGYTEAFF	TGTGCCAGCAGCGTAGTATCGGGGTATACTGAAGCTTTCTTT
TRBV3-1/TRBV3-2	TRBJ1-1	TRBD1	-	CASSQERGRRNTEAFF	TGTGCCAGCAGCCAAGAGAGGGGGCGCAGGAACACTGAAGCTTTCTTT
TRBV6-5	TRBJ1-2	TRBD1	-	CASRRGHDGYTF	TGTGCCAGCCGCAGGGGGCACGATGGCTACACCTTC
TRBV5-4	TRBJ2-2	TRBD1	-	CASSLEGQGAGTGELFF	TGTGCCAGCAGCTTGGAAGGGCAGGGGGCAGGCACCGGGGAGCTGTTTTTT
TRBV9	TRBJ2-1	-	-	CASSVDGGDYNEQFF	TGTGCCAGCAGCGTAGATGGCGGGGATTACAATGAGCAGTTCTTC
TRBV18	TRBJ1-1	TRBD1	once	CASSPQGARNTEAFF	TGTGCCAGCTCACCGCAGGGGGCCAGAAACACTGAAGCTTTCTTT
TRBV27	TRBJ2-3	-	-	CASILKGVEADTQYF	TGTGCCAGCATTCTGAAGGGGGTGGAGGCAGATACGCAGTATTTT
TRBV7-9	TRBJ2-3	-	-	CASSLGEITDTQYF	TGTGCCAGCAGCTTAGGGGAGATCACAGATACGCAGTATTTT
TRBV30	TRBJ2-2	TRBD2	-	CAWTPGLAGTGELFF	TGTGCCTGGACTCCCGGACTAGCGGGAACCGGGGAGCTGTTTTTT
TRBV7-2	TRBJ1-2	-	-	CATFLYGYTF	TGTGCCACTTTCCTCTATGGCTACACCTTC
TRBV9	TRBJ1-2	TRBD1	-	CASSLVPGGGDGYTF	TGTGCCAGCAGTTTAGTACCAGGGGGAGGTGATGGCTACACCTTC
TRBV5-6	TRBJ2-1	-	-	CASSLDRRSYNEQFF	TGTGCCAGCAGCTTGGACAGGCGCTCCTACAATGAGCAGTTCTTC
TRBV14	TRBJ2-1	-	-	CASSQGGTRTNEQFF	TGTGCCAGCAGCCAAGGCGGCACTCGTACCAATGAGCAGTTCTTC
TRBV14	TRBJ1-6	TRBD1	-	CASSQLTGGDSPLHF	TGTGCCAGCAGCCAATTGACAGGGGGAGACTCACCCCTCCACTTT
TRBV7-2	TRBJ1-4	-	-	CASSLGRTSTGGEKLFF	TGTGCCAGCAGCTTAGGAAGGACCTCTACGGGGGGTGAAAAACTGTTTTTT
TRBV7-2	TRBJ2-6	-	-	CASSPAGTGANVLTF	TGTGCCAGCAGCCCCGCAGGGACTGGGGCCAACGTCCTGACTTTC
TRBV2	TRBJ2-2	TRBD1	-	CASSETRTGGSNTGELFF	TGTGCCAGCAGTGAGACTCGGACAGGGGGCTCGAACACCGGGGAGCTGTTTTTT
TRBV27	TRBJ2-3	TRBD2	-	CASRRAGGTDTQYF	TGTGCCAGCAGAAGAGCGGGGGGCACAGATACGCAGTATTTT
TRBV9	TRBJ1-1	-	-	CASSVDPVSAEAFF	TGTGCCAGCAGCGTAGACCCCGTCAGCGCTGAAGCTTTCTTT
TRBV15	TRBJ2-1	TRBD2	-	CATSRGSGLAGGPVGNEQFF	TGTGCCACCAGCAGGGGTTCTGGACTAGCGGGAGGGCCGGTTGGCAATGAGCAGTTCTTC
TRBV7-2	TRBJ2-5	-	-	CASSPQETQYF	TGTGCCAGCAGTCCACAAGAGACCCAGTACTTC
TRBV4-1	TRBJ1-1	-	few	CASSQYPGSETEAFF	TGCGCCAGCAGCCAGTATCCGGGGTCGGAGACTGAAGCTTTCTTT
TRBV19	TRBJ1-6	TRBD1	-	CASTDAGGQGYNSPLHF	TGTGCCAGTACCGACGCTGGAGGACAGGGTTATAATTCACCCCTCCACTTT
TRBV27	TRBJ1-6	-	once	CASSSNNSPLHF	TGTGCCAGCAGCTCTAATAATTCACCCCTCCACTTT
TRBV7-9	TRBJ1-2	-	-	CASSYDMSGYTF	TGTGCCAGCAGCTATGACATGTCGGGCTACACCTTC
TRBV15	TRBJ2-2	-	once	CATSGARYRSTGELFF	TGTGCCACCAGCGGGGCTCGGTATAGAAGTACCGGGGAGCTGTTTTTT
TRBV30	TRBJ2-1	-	-	CAWSSGTSAFGEQFF	TGTGCCTGGTCCAGTGGGACTTCAGCTTTTGGGGAGCAGTTCTTC
TRBV4-3	TRBJ2-1	TRBD2	-	CASSQVRGRVSYNEQFF	TGCGCCAGCAGCCAAGTTCGTGGGAGGGTCTCCTACAATGAGCAGTTCTTC
TRBV28	TRBJ2-2	-	-	CASSLTVQVIPTGELFF	TGTGCCAGCAGTTTAACTGTACAGGTCATACCCACCGGGGAGCTGTTTTTT
TRBV10-1	TRBJ2-3	TRBD2	-	CASSESPLAGGPDTQYF	TGCGCCAGCAGTGAGTCGCCACTAGCGGGAGGGCCTGATACGCAGTATTTT
TRBV7-8	TRBJ1-4	-	-	CASSRARRGTRATNEKLFF	TGTGCCAGCAGCAGAGCAAGGCGGGGGACTAGGGCAACTAATGAAAAACTGTTTTTT
TRBV7-2	TRBJ2-3	TRBD2	-	CASSSGTSGTDTQYF	TGTGCCAGCAGCTCCGGGACTAGCGGCACAGATACGCAGTATTTT
TRBV11-2	TRBJ1-1	-	-	CASAEDRLLAFF	TGTGCCAGCGCAGAAGATAGACTCCTGGCTTTCTTT
TRBV30	TRBJ1-2	TRBD1	-	CAWSRQGAGGYGYTF	TGTGCCTGGAGTAGACAGGGGGCCGGGGGCTATGGCTACACCTTC
TRBV27	TRBJ2-3	TRBD1	-	CATRGLALSTDTQYF	TGTGCCACCAGGGGGCTAGCGCTGAGCACAGATACGCAGTATTTT
TRBV30	TRBJ2-2	TRBD2	-	CAWSPGGFPGELFF	TGTGCCTGGAGTCCGGGGGGGTTCCCCGGGGAGCTGTTTTTT
TRBV7-9	TRBJ2-5	TRBD2	-	CASSWRTSGREGSQETQYF	TGTGCCAGCAGCTGGCGGACTAGCGGGAGGGAAGGGTCCCAAGAGACCCAGTACTTC
TRBV7-2	TRBJ1-1	-	-	CASSLVRGYTEAFF	TGTGCCAGCAGCTTAGTGCGGGGGTACACTGAAGCTTTCTTT
TRBV7-2	TRBJ1-4	-	-	CASSLVVGANEKLFF	TGTGCCAGCAGCTTAGTGGTCGGAGCTAATGAAAAACTGTTTTTT
TRBV11-3	TRBJ1-2	TRBD1	-	CASSLAGTGFVYGYTF	TGTGCCAGCAGCTTAGCTGGGACAGGGTTCGTCTATGGCTACACCTTC
TRBV5-4	TRBJ2-1	TRBD2	-	CASSLKRERAYNEQFF	TGTGCCAGCAGCTTAAAGCGGGAGAGAGCTTACAATGAGCAGTTCTTC
TRBV6-5	TRBJ1-2	-	-	CASLRQPYGYTF	TGTGCCAGCCTTCGACAGCCTTATGGCTACACCTTC
TRBV6-5	TRBJ1-2	-	many	CASSLTGVYGYTF	TGTGCCAGCAGCCTGACAGGAGTCTATGGCTACACCTTC
TRBV19	TRBJ1-6	-	once	CASPCSGARSYNSPLHF	TGTGCCAGTCCCTGTTCAGGGGCCCGCTCCTATAATTCACCCCTCCACTTT
TRBV6-2/TRBV6-3	TRBJ1-1	-	-	CASSSPGHQRREAFF	TGTGCCAGCAGTTCACCGGGACACCAACGACGTGAAGCTTTCTTT
TRBV5-6	TRBJ1-4	TRBD1	-	CASSFVGQGGEKLFF	TGTGCCAGCAGCTTCGTTGGACAGGGGGGTGAAAAACTGTTTTTT
TRBV7-2	TRBJ2-2	TRBD2	-	CASSSTSGKTGELFF	TGTGCCAGCAGCTCGACTAGCGGGAAGACCGGGGAGCTGTTTTTT
TRBV7-9	TRBJ2-2	-	-	CASSLVWVRSGGELFF	TGTGCCAGCAGCTTAGTGTGGGTCCGATCGGGCGGGGAGCTGTTTTTT
TRBV25-1	TRBJ2-5	-	-	CASSESLQVGQETQYF	TGTGCCAGCAGTGAATCCCTCCAGGTTGGACAAGAGACCCAGTACTTC
TRBV30	TRBJ1-2	-	-	CAWSDRHGDNYGYTF	TGTGCCTGGAGTGACCGCCACGGTGATAACTATGGCTACACCTTC
TRBV28	TRBJ1-5	TRBD1	-	CASSSSFTRGLRQPQHF	TGTGCCAGCAGTTCGTCATTTACGAGGGGGCTTCGACAGCCCCAGCATTTT